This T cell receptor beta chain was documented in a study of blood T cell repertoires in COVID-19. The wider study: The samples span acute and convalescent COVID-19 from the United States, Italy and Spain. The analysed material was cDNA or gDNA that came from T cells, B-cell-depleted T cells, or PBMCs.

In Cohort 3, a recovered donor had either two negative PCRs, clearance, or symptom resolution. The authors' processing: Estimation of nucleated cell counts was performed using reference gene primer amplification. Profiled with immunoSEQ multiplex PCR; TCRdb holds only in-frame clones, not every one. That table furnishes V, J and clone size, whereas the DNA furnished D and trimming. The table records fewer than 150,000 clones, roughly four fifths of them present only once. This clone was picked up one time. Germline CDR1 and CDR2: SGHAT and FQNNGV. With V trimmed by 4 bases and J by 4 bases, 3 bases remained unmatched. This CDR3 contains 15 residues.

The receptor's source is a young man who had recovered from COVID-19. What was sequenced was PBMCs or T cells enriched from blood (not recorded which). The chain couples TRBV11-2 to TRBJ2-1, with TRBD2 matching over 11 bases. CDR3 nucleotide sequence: TGTGCCAGCAGCTCGACTAGCGGGGATTACAATGAGCAGTTCTTC. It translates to CASSSTSGDYNEQFF.